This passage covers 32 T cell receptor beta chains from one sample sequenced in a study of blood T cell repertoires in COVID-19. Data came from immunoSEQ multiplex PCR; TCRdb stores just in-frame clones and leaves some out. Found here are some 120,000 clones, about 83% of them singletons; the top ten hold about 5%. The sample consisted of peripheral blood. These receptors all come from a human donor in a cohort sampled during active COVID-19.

CDR3 DNA: TGCGCCAGCAGCGTAGCGGGGTACAATGAGCAGTTCTTC. Amino acids: CASSVAGYNEQFF. This rearrangement joins TRBV10-2 to TRBJ2-1; 8 bases align to TRBD2. Germline lookup yields CDR1 WSHSY and CDR2 SAAADI. This CDR3 has 13 residues. With V trimmed by 6 bases and J by 4 bases, 2 bases remained unmatched.

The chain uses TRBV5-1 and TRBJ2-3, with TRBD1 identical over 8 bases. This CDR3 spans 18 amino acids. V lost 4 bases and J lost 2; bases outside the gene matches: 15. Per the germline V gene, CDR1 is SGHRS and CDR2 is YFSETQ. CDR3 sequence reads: CASSQSTGAILFTDTQYF. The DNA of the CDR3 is TGCGCCAGCAGCCAGTCGACAGGGGCCATCCTCTTCACAGATACGCAGTATTTT.

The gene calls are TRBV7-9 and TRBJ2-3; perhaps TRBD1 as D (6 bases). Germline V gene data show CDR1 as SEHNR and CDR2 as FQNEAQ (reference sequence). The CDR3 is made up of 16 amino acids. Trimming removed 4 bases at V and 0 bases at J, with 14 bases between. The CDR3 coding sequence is TGTGCCAGCAGCTCCATCAGGGGCGGGAGCACAGATACGCAGTATTTT. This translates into CASSSIRGGSTDTQYF.

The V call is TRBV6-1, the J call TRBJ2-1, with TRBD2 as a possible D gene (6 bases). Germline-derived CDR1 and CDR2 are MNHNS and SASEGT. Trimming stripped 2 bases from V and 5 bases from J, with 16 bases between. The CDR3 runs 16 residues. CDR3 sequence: CASSEYLQPGDNEQFF. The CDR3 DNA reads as TGTGCCAGCAGTGAATATTTACAGCCGGGAGACAATGAGCAGTTCTTC.

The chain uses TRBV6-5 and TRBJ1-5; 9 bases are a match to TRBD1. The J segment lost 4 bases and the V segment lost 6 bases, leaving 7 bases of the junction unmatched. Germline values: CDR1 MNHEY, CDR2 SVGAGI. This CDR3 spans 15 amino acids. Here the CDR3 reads CASRSGTGTNQPQHF. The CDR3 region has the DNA TGTGCCAGCAGATCCGGGACAGGGACGAATCAGCCCCAGCATTTT.

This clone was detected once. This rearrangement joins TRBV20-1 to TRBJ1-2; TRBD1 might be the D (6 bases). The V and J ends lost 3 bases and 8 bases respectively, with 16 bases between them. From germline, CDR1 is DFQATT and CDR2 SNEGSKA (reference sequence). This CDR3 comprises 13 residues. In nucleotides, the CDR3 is TGCAGTGCTAGTCGGGGGGCTCGGGGAGGCTACACCTTC. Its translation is CSASRGARGGYTF.

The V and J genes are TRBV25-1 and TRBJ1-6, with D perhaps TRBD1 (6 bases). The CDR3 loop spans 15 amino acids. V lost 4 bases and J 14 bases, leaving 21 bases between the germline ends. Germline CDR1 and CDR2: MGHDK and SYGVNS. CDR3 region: CASSAGGLPFLALHF. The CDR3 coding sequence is TGTGCCAGCAGTGCTGGGGGCTTACCCTTTTTGGCCCTCCACTTT.

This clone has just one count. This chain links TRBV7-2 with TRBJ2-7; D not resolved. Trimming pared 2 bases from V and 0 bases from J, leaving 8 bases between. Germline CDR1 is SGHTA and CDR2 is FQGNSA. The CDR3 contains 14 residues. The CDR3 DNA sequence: TGTGCCAGCAGCTTATGGGCGAACTCCTACGAGCAGTACTTC. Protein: CASSLWANSYEQYF.

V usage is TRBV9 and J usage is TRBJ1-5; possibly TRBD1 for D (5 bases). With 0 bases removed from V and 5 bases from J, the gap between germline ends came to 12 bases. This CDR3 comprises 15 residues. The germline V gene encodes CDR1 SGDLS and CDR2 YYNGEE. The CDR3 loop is CASSVDFRDHQPQHF. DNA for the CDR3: TGTGCCAGCAGCGTAGATTTCAGGGATCATCAGCCCCAGCATTTT.

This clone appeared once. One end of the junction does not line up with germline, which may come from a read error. The CDR3 nucleotides read TGTGCCTGGACTAGTCAAGGGACCCAGTACTTC. The encoded protein is CAWTSQGTQYF. This rearrangement joins TRBV30 to TRBJ2-5, with D uncertain. The CDR3 loop spans 11 amino acids. CDR1 and CDR2 from the germline V gene are GTSNPN and SVGIG (reference sequence).

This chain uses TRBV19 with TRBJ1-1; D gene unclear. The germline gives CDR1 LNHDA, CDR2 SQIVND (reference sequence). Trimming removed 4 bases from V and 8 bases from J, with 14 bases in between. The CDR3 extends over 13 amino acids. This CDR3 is CASSTLFGGEAFF. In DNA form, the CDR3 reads TGTGCCAGTAGTACCCTCTTTGGAGGGGAAGCTTTCTTT.

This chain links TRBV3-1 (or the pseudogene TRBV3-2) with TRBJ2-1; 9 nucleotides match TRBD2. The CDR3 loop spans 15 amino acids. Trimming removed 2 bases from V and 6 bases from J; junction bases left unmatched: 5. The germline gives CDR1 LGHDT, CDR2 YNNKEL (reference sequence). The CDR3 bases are TGTGCCAGCAGCCAACTAGCGGGATTTCTCAATGAGCAGTTCTTC. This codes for CASSQLAGFLNEQFF.

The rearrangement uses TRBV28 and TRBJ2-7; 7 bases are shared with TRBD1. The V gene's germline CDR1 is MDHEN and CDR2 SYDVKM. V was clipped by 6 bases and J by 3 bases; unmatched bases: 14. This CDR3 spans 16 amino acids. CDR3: CASRRQGPTSLYEQYF. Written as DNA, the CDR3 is TGTGCCAGCAGGCGACAGGGACCCACCTCCCTCTACGAGCAGTACTTC.

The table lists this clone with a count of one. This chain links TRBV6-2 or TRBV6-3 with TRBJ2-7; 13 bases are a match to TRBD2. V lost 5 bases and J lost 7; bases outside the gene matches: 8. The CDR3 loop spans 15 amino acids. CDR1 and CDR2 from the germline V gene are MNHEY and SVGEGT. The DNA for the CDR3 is TGTGCCAGCAGTCGTCGACTAGCGGGAGGATCAGAGCAGTACTTC. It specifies CASSRRLAGGSEQYF.

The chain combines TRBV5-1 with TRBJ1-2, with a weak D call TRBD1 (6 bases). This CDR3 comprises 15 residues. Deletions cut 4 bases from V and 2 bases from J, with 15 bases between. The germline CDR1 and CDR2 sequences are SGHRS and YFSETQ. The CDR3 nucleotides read TGCGCCAGCAGCCTAGAACAGGGTCCGAACTATGGCTACACCTTC. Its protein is CASSLEQGPNYGYTF.

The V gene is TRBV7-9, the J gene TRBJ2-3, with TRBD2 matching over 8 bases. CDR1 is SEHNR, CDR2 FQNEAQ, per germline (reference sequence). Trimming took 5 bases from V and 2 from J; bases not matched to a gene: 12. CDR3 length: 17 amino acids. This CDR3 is CASSLATSGLDTDTQYF. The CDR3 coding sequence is TGTGCCAGCAGCCTTGCCACTAGCGGATTGGACACAGATACGCAGTATTTT. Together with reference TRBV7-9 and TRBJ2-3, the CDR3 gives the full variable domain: DTGVSQNPRHKITKRGQNVTFRCDPISEHNRLYWYRQTLGQGPEFLTYFQNEAQLEKSRLLSDRFSAERPKGSFSTLEIQRTEQGDSAMYLCASSLATSGLDTDTQYFGPGTRLTVL.

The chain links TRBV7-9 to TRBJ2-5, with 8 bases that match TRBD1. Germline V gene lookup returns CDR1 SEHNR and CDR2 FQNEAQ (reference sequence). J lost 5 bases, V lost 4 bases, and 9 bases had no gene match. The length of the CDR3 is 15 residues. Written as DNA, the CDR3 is TGTGCCAGCAGCTCCTACCAGGGGGCGGGGGAGACCCAGTACTTC. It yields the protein CASSSYQGAGETQYF. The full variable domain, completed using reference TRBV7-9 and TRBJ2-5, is DTGVSQNPRHKITKRGQNVTFRCDPISEHNRLYWYRQTLGQGPEFLTYFQNEAQLEKSRLLSDRFSAERPKGSFSTLEIQRTEQGDSAMYLCASSSYQGAGETQYFGPGTRLLVL.

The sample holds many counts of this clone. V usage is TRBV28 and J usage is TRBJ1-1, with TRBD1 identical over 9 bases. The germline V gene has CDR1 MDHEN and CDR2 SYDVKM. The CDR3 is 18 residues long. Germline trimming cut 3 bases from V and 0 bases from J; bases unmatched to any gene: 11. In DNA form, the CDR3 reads TGTGCCAGCAGTTTCAAACAGGGGGCCTATAACATGAACACTGAAGCTTTCTTT. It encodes CASSFKQGAYNMNTEAFF.

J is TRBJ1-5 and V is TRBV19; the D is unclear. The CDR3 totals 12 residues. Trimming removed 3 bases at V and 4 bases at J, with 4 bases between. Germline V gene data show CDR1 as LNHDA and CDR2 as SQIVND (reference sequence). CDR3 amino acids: CASSIPNQPQHF. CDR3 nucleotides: TGTGCCAGTAGTATCCCGAATCAGCCCCAGCATTTT.

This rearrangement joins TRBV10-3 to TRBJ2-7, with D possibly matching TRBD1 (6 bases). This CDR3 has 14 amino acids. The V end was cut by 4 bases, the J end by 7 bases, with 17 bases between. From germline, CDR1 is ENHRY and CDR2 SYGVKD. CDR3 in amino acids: CAISGAGERGEQYF. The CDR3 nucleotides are TGTGCCATCAGTGGGGCAGGAGAAAGGGGGGAGCAGTACTTC.

CDR3 in amino acids: CAWGPGQVVNQPQHF. Here the CDR3 DNA reads TGTGCCTGGGGACCGGGACAGGTGGTCAATCAGCCCCAGCATTTT. The rearrangement links TRBV30 to TRBJ1-5; 8 bases fit TRBD1. This CDR3 is built from 15 residues. Germline CDR1 reads GTSNPN; CDR2 reads SVGIG (reference sequence). J lost 3 bases, V lost 5 bases, and 9 bases had no gene match.

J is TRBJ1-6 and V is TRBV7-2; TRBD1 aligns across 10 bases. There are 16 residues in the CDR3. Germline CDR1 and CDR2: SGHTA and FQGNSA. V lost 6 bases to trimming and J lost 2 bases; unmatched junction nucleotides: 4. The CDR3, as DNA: TGTGCCAGCAGGGGACAGGGGATGACCTATAATTCACCCCTCCACTTT. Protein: CASRGQGMTYNSPLHF.

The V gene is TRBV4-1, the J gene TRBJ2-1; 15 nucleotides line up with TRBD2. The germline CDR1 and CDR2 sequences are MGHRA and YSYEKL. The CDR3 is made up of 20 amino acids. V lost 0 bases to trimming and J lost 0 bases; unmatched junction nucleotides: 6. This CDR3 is CASSQDDGTSGRSSYNEQFF. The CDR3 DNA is TGCGCCAGCAGCCAAGATGATGGGACTAGCGGGAGGTCCTCCTACAATGAGCAGTTCTTC.

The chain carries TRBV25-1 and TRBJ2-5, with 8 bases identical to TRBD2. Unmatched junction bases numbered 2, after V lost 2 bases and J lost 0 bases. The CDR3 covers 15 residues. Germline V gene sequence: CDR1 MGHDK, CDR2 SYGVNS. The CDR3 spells CASSEASGYQETQYF. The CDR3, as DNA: TGTGCCAGCAGTGAAGCTAGCGGGTACCAAGAGACCCAGTACTTC.

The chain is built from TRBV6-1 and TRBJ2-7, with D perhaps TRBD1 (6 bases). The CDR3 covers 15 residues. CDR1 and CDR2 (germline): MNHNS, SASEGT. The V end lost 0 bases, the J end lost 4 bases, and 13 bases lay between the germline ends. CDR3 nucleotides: TGTGCCAGCAGTGAAGCGGGGGTGGGGGCTTACGAGCAGTACTTC. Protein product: CASSEAGVGAYEQYF.

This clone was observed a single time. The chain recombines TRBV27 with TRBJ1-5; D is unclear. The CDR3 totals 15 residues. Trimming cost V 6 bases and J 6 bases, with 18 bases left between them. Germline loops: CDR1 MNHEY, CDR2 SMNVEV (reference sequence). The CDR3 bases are TGTGCCAGCAGCCCGACGCGGGGTCAAGGTCAGCCCCAGCATTTT. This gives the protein CASSPTRGQGQPQHF.

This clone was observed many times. The CDR3 region is CASSLVTTGRDEQFF. In nucleotides, the CDR3 is TGTGCCAGCAGCTTAGTAACGACAGGTCGAGATGAGCAGTTCTTC. This chain uses TRBV7-8 with TRBJ2-1; a weak D match, TRBD1 (6 bases). The CDR3 runs 15 residues. CDR1 and CDR2 (germline): SGHVS, FQNEAQ. V was cut by 1 base and J by 8 bases, with 15 bases left in between.

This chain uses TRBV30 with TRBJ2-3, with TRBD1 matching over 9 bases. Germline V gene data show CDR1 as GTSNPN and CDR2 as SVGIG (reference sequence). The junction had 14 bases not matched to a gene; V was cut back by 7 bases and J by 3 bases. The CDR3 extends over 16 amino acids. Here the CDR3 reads CASSYRDRAFTDTQYF. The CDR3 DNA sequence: TGTGCCTCCTCTTACCGGGACAGGGCCTTTACAGATACGCAGTATTTT.

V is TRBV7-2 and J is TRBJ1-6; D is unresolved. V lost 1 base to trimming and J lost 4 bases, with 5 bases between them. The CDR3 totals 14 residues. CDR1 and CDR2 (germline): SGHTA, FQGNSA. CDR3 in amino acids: CASSLEQYNSPLHF. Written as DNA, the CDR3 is TGTGCCAGCAGCTTAGAACAGTATAATTCACCCCTCCACTTT.

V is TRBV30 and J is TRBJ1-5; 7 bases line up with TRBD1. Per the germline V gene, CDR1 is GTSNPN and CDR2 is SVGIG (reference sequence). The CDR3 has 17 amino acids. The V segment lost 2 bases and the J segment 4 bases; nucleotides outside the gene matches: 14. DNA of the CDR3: TGTGCCTGGAGTATGGGACAGCTGATAGTGGAGAATCAGCCCCAGCATTTT. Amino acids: CAWSMGQLIVENQPQHF.

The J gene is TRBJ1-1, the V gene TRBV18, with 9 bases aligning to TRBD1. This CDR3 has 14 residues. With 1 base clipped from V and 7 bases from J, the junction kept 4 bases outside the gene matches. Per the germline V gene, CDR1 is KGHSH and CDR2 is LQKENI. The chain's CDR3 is CASSPQQGADEAFF. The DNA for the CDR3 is TGTGCCAGCTCACCACAACAGGGGGCGGATGAAGCTTTCTTT.

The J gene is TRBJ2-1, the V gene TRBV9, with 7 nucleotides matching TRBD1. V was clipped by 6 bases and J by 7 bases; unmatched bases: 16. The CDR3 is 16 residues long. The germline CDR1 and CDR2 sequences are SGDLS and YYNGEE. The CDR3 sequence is CASTSPQDRIGNEQFF. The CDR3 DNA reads TGTGCCAGCACCTCCCCCCAGGACAGGATCGGGAATGAGCAGTTCTTC. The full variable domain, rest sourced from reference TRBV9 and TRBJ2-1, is DSGVTQTPKHLITATGQRVTLRCSPRSGDLSVYWYQQSLDQGLQFLIQYYNGEERAKGNILERFSAQQFPDLHSELNLSSLELGDSALYFCASTSPQDRIGNEQFFGPGTRLTVL.